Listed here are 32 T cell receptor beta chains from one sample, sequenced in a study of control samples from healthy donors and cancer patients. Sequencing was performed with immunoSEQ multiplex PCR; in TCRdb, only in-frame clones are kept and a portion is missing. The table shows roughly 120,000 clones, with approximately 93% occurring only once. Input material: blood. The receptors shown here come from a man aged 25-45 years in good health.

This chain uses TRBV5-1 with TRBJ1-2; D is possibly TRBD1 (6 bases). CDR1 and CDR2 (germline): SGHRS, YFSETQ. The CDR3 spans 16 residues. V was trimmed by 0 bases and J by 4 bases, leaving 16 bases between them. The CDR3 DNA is TGCGCCAGCAGCTTGGTTAGCAGGGGATCCCTCTATGGCTACACCTTC. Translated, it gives CASSLVSRGSLYGYTF.

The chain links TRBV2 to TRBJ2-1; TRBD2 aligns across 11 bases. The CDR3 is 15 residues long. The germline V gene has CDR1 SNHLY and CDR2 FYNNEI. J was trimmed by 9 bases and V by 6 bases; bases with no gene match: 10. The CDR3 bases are TGTGCCAGCAGCCTGACTAGCGGGGATTCGAGTGAGCAGTTCTTC. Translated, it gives CASSLTSGDSSEQFF.

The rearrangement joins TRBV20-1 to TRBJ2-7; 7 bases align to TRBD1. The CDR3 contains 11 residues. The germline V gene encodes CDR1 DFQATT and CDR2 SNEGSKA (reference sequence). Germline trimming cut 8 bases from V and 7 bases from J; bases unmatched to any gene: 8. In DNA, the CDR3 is TGCAGTATCGACAGGGTGGTGGAGCAGTACTTC. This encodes CSIDRVVEQYF.

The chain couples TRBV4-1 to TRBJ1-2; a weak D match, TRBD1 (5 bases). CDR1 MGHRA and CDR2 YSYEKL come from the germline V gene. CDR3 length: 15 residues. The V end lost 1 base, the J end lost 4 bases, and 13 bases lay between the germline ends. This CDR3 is CASSQASGDLYGYTF. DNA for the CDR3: TGCGCCAGCAGCCAAGCATCGGGGGATCTCTATGGCTACACCTTC.

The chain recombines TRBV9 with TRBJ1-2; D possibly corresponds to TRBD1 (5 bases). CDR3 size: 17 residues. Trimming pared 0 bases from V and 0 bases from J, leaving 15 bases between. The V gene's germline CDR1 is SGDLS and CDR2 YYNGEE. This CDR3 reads CASSVGPHGGANYGYTF. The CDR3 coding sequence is TGTGCCAGCAGCGTAGGCCCGCACGGGGGAGCTAACTATGGCTACACCTTC.

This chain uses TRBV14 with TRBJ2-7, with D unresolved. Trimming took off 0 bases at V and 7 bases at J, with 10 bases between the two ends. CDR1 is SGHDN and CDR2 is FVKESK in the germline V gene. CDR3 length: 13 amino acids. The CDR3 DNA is TGTGCCAGCAGCCAAGATCGGGTGGGTGAGCAGTACTTC. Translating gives CASSQDRVGEQYF.

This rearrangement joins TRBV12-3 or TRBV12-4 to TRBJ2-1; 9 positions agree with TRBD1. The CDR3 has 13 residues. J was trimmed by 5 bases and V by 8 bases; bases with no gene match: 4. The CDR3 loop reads CASSGQGNNEQFF. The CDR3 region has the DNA TGTGCCAGCTCGGGACAGGGAAACAATGAGCAGTTCTTC.

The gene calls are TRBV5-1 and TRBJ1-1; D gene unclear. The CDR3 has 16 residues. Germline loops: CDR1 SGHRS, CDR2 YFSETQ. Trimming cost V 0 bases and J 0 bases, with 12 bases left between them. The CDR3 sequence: CASSLVTAQMNTEAFF. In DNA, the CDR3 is TGCGCCAGCAGCTTGGTTACTGCACAGATGAACACTGAAGCTTTCTTT.

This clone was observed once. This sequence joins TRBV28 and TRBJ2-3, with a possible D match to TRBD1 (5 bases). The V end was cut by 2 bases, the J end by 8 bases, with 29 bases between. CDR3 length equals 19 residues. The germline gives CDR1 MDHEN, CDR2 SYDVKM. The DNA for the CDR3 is TGTGCCAGCAGTTTAAGGGGCCCCGACAAGCTGGATAGCTGGGGTACGCAGTATTTT. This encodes CASSLRGPDKLDSWGTQYF.

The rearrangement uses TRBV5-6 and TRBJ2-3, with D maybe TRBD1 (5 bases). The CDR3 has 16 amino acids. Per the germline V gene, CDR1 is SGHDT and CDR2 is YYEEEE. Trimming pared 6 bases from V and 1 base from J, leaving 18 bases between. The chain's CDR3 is CASTPAGNPGTDTQYF. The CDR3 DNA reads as TGTGCCAGCACGCCAGCAGGGAACCCGGGCACAGATACGCAGTATTTT.

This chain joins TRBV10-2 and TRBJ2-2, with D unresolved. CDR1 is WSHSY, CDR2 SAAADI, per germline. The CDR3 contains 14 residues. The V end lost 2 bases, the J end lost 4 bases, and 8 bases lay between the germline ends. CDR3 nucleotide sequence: TGCGCCAGCAGTGAGGGGATGTCCACCGGGGAGCTGTTTTTT. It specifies CASSEGMSTGELFF.

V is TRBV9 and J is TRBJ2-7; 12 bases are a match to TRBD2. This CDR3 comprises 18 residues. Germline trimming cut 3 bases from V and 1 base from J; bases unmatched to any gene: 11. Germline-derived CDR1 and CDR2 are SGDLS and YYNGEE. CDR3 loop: CASSAPPSTSGGSYEQYV. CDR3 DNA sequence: TGTGCCAGCAGCGCCCCCCCCTCGACTAGCGGGGGATCCTACGAGCAGTACGTC.

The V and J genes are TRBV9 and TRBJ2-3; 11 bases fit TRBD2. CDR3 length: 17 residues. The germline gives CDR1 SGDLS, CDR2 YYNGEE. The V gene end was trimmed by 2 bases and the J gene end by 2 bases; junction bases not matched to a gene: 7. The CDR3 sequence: CASSVSPSGGYTDTQYF. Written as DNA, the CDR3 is TGTGCCAGCAGCGTCTCTCCTAGCGGGGGGTACACAGATACGCAGTATTTT.

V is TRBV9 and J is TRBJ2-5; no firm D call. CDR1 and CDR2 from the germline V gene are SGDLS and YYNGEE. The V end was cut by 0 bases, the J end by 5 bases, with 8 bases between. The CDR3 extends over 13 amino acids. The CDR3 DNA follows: TGTGCCAGCAGCGTAGAACTTTTGGAGACCCAGTACTTC. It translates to CASSVELLETQYF.

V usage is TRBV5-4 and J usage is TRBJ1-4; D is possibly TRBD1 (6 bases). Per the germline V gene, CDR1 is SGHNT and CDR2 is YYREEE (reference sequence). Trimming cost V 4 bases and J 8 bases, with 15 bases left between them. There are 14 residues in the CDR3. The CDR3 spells CASSTAGEREKLFF. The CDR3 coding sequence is TGTGCCAGCAGCACGGCAGGGGAACGCGAAAAACTGTTTTTT.

CDR3 residues: CSANRETQYF. The CDR3, as DNA: TGCAGTGCTAACCGAGAGACCCAGTACTTC. This chain links TRBV20-1 with TRBJ2-5; no reliable D call. From germline, CDR1 is DFQATT and CDR2 SNEGSKA (reference sequence). V was cut by 4 bases and J by 4 bases, with 4 bases left in between. The CDR3 is 10 amino acids.

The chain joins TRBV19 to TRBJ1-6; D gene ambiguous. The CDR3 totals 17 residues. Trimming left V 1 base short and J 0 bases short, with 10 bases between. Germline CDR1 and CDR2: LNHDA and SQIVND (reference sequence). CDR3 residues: CASSIVAGSSYNSPLHF. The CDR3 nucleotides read TGTGCCAGTAGTATAGTCGCGGGGAGCTCCTATAATTCACCCCTCCACTTT.

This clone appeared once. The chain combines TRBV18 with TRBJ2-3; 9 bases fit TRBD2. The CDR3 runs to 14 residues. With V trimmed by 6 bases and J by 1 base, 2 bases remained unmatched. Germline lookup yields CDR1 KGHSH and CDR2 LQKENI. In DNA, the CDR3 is TGTGCCAGCTCCCGGACTAGCGGCACAGATACGCAGTATTTT. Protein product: CASSRTSGTDTQYF.

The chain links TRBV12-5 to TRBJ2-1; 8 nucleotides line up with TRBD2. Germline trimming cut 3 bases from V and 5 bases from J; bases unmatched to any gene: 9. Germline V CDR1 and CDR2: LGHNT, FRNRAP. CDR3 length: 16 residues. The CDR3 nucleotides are TGTGCTAGTGGTTTCCGCGGAATAGCGGGAAACAATGAGCAGTTCTTC. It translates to CASGFRGIAGNNEQFF.

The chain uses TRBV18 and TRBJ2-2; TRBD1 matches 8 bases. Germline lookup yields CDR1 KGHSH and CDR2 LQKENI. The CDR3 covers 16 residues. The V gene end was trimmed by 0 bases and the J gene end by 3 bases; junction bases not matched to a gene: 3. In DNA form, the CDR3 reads TGTGCCAGCTCACCACCGCAGGGGGCGGACACCGGGGAGCTGTTTTTT. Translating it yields CASSPPQGADTGELFF. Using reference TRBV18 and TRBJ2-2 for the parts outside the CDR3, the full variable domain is NAGVMQNPRHLVRRRGQEARLRCSPMKGHSHVYWYRQLPEEGLKFMVYLQKENIIDESGMPKERFSAEFPKEGPSILRIQQVVRGDSAAYFCASSPPQGADTGELFFGEGSRLTVL.

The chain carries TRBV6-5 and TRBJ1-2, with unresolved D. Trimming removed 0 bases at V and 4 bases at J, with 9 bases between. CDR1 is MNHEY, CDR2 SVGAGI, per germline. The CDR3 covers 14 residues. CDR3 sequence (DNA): TGTGCCAGCAGTTACTCAGGACGGAGCTATGGCTACACCTTC. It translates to CASSYSGRSYGYTF.

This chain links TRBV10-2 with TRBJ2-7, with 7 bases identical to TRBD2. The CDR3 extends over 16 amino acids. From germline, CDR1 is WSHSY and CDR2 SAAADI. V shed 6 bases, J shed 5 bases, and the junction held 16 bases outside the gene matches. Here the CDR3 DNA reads TGCGCCAGCAGCTTACGTCGACTAGCTCGCGGGCACGAGCAGTACTTC. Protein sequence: CASSLRRLARGHEQYF.

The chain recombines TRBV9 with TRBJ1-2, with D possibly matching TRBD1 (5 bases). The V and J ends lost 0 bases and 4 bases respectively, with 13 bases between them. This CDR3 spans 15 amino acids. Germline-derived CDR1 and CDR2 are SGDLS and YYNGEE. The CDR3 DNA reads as TGTGCCAGCAGCGTAGTTCGGCAGGGCGGCTATGGCTACACCTTC. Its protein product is CASSVVRQGGYGYTF. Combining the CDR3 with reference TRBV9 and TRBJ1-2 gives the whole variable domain DSGVTQTPKHLITATGQRVTLRCSPRSGDLSVYWYQQSLDQGLQFLIQYYNGEERAKGNILERFSAQQFPDLHSELNLSSLELGDSALYFCASSVVRQGGYGYTFGSGTRLTVV.

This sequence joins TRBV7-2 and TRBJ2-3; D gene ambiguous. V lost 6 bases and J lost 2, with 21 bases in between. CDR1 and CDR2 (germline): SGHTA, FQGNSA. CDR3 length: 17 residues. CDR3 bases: TGTGCCAGCAGACAAGGCCCGCCCCATTCCATCACAGATACGCAGTATTTT. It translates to CASRQGPPHSITDTQYF.

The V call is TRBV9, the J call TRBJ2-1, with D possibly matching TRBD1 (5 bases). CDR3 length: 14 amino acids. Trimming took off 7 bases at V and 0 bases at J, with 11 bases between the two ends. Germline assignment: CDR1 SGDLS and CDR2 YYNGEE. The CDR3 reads CASGVGDSYNEQFF. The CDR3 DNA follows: TGTGCCAGCGGGGTAGGGGACTCCTACAATGAGCAGTTCTTC. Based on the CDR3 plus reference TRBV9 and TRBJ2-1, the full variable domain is DSGVTQTPKHLITATGQRVTLRCSPRSGDLSVYWYQQSLDQGLQFLIQYYNGEERAKGNILERFSAQQFPDLHSELNLSSLELGDSALYFCASGVGDSYNEQFFGPGTRLTVL.

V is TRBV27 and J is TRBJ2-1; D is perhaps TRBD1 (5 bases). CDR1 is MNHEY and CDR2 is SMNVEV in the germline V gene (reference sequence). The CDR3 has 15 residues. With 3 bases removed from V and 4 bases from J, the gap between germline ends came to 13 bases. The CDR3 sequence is CASSFMQGSYNEQFF. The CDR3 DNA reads TGTGCCAGCAGTTTCATGCAGGGTTCGTACAATGAGCAGTTCTTC.

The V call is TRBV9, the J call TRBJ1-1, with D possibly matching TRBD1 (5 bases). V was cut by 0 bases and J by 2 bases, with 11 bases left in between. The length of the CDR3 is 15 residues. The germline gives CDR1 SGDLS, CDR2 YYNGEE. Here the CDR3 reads CASSVVRGKNTEAFF. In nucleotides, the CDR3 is TGTGCCAGCAGCGTAGTTCGGGGGAAAAACACTGAAGCTTTCTTT.

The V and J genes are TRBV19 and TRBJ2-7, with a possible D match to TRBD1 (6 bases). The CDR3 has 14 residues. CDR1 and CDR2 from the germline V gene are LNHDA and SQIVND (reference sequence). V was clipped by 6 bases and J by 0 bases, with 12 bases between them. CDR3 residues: CASRLNRVSYEQYF. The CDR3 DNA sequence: TGTGCCAGTAGGCTCAACAGGGTCTCCTACGAGCAGTACTTC. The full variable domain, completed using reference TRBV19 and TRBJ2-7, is DGGITQSPKYLFRKEGQNVTLSCEQNLNHDAMYWYRQDPGQGLRLIYYSQIVNDFQKGDIAEGYSVSREKKESFPLTVTSAQKNPTAFYLCASRLNRVSYEQYFGPGTRLTVT.

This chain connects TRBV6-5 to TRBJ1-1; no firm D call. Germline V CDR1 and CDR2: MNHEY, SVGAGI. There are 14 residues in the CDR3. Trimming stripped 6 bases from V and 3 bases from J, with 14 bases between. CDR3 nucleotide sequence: TGTGCCAGCAGCGCCCAGGCGGAGTACACTGAAGCTTTCTTT. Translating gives CASSAQAEYTEAFF.

The CDR3 reads CASSWGGNSPLHF. The CDR3 nucleotides read TGTGCCAGTAGTTGGGGGGGGAATTCACCCCTCCACTTT. The chain combines TRBV19 with TRBJ1-6, with D possibly being TRBD1 (5 bases). The CDR3 extends over 13 amino acids. Trimming left V 5 bases short and J 7 bases short, with 9 bases between. Germline CDR1 and CDR2: LNHDA and SQIVND (reference sequence).

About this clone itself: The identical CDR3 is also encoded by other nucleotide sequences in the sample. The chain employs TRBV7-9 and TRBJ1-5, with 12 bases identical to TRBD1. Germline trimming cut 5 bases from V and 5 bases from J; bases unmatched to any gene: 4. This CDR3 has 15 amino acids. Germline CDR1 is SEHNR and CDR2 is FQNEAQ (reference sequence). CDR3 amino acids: CASSAGTGGHQPQHF. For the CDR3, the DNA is TGTGCCAGCAGCGCCGGGACAGGGGGCCATCAGCCCCAGCATTTT.

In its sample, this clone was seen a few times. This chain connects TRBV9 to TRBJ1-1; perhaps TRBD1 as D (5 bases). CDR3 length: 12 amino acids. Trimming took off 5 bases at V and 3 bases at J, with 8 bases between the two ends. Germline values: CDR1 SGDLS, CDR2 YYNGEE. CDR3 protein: CASSGADTEAFF. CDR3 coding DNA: TGTGCCAGCAGTGGGGCGGACACTGAAGCTTTCTTT. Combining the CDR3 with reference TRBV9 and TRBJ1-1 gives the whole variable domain DSGVTQTPKHLITATGQRVTLRCSPRSGDLSVYWYQQSLDQGLQFLIQYYNGEERAKGNILERFSAQQFPDLHSELNLSSLELGDSALYFCASSGADTEAFFGQGTRLTVV.